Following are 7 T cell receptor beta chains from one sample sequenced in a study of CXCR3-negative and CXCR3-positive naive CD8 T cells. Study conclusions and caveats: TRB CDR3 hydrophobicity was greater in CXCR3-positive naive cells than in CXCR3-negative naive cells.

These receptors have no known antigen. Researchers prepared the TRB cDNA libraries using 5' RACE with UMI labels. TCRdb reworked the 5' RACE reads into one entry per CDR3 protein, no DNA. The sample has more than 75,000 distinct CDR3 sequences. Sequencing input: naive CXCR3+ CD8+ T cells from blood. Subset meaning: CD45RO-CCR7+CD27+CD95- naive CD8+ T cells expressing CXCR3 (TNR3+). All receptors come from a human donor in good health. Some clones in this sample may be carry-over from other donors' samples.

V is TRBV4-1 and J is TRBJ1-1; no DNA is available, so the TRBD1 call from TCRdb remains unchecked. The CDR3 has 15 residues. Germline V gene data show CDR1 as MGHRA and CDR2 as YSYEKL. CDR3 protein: CASSQDEGRGTEAFF.

CDR3 amino acids: CASSFAGFGNQPQHF. The gene calls are TRBV28 and TRBJ1-5; TCRdb returns TRBD1, unconfirmable since there is no DNA. There are 15 residues in the CDR3. From germline, CDR1 is MDHEN and CDR2 SYDVKM.

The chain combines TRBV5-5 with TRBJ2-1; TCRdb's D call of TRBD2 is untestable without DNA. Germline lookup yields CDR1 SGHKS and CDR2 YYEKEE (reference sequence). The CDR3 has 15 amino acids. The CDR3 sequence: CASTSGIAGYNEQFF.

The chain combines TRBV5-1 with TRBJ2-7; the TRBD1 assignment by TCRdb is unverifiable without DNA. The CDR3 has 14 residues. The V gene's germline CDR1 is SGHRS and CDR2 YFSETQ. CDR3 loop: CASGPGRRLDEQYF. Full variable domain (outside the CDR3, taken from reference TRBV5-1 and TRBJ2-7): KAGVTQTPRYLIKTRGQQVTLSCSPISGHRSVSWYQQTPGQGLQFLFEYFSETQRNKGNFPGRFSGRQFSNSRSEMNVSTLELGDSALYLCASGPGRRLDEQYFGPGTRLTVT.

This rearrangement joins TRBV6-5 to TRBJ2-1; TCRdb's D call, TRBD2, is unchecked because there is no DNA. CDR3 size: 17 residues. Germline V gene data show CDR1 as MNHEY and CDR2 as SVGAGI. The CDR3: CASSLVGVAGADNEKFF.

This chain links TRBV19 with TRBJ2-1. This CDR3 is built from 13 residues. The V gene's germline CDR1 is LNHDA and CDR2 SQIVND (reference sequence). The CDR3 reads CASSPEYDGEQFF.

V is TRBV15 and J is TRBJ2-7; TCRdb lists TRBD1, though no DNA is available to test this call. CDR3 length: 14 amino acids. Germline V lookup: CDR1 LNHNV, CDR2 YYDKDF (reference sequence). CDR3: CATSTDSHSYEQYF.